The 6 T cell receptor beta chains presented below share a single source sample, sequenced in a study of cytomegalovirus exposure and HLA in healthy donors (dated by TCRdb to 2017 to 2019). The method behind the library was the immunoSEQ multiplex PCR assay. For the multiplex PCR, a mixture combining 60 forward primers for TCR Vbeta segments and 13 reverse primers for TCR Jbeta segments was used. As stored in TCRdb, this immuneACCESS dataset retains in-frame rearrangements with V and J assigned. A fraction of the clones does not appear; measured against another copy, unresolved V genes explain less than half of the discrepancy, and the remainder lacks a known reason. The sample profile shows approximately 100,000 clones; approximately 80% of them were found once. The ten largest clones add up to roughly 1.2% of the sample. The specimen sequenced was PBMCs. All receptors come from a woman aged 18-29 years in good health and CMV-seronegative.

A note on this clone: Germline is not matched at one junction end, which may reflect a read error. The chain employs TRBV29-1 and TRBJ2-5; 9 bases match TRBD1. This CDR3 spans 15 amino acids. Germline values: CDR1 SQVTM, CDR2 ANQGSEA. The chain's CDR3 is CSVEGTGMIQETQYF. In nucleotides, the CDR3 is TGCAGCGTAGAAGGGACAGGGATGATTCAAGAGACCCAGTACTTC. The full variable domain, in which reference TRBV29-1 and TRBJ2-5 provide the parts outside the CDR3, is SAVISQKPSRDICQRGTSLTIQCQVDSQVTMMFWYRQQPGQSLTLIATANQGSEATYESGFVIDKFPISRPNLTFSTLTVSNMSPEDSSIYLCSVEGTGMIQETQYFGPGTRLLVL.

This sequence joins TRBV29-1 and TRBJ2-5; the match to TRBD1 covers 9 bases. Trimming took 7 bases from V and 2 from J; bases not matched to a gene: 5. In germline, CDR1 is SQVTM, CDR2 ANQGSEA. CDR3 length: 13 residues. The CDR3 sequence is CSASGTGQETQYF. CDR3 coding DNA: TGCAGCGCTTCCGGGACAGGGCAAGAGACCCAGTACTTC.

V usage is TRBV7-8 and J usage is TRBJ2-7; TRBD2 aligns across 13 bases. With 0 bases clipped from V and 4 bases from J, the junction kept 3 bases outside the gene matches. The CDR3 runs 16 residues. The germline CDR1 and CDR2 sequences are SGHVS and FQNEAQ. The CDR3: CASSLAGTSGKYEQYF. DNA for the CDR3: TGTGCCAGCAGCTTAGCCGGGACTAGCGGGAAGTACGAGCAGTACTTC.

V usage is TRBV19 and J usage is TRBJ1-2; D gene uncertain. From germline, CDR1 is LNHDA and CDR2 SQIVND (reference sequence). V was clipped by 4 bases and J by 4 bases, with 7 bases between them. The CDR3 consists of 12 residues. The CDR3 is CASSTRSYGYTF. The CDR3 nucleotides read TGTGCCAGTAGTACCCGCAGCTATGGCTACACCTTC.

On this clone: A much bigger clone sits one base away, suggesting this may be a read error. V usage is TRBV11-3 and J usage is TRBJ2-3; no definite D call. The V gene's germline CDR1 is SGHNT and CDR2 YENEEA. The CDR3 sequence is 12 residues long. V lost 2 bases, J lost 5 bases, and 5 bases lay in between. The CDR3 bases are TGTGCCAGCAGCTTACGGGTAGATACGCAGTATTTT. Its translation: CASSLRVDTQYF.

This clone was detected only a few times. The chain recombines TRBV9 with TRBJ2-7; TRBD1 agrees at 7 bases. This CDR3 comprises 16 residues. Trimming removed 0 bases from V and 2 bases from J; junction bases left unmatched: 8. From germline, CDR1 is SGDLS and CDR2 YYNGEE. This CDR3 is CASSVGPRGKTYEQYF. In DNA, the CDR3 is TGTGCCAGCAGCGTAGGGCCCAGGGGGAAGACCTACGAGCAGTACTTC.